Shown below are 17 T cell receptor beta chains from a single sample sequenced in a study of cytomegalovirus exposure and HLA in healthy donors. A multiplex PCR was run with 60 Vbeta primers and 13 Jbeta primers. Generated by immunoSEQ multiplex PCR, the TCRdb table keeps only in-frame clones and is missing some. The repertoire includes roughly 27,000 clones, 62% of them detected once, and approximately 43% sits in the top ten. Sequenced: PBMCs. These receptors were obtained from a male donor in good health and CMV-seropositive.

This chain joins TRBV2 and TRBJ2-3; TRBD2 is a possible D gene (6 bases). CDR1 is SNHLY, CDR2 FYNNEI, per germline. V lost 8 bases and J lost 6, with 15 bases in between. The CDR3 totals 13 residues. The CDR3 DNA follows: TGTGCCAGCCGAACGGGGGTGGCGGATACGCAGTATTTT. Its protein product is CASRTGVADTQYF.

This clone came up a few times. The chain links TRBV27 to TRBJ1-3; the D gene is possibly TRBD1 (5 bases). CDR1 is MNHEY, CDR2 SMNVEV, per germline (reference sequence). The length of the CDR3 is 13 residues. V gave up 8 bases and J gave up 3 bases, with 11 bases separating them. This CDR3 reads CASWTLSGNTIYF. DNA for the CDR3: TGTGCCAGCTGGACATTAAGTGGAAACACCATATATTTT.

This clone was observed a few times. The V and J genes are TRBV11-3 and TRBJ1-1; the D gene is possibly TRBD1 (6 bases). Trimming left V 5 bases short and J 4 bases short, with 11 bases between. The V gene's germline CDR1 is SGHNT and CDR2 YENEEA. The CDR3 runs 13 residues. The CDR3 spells CASSAGQFTEAFF. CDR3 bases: TGTGCCAGCAGCGCCGGACAGTTCACTGAAGCTTTCTTT.

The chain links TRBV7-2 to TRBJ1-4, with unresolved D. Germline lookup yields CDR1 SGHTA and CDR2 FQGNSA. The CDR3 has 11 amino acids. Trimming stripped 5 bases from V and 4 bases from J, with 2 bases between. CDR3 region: CASSRNEKLFF. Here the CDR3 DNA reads TGTGCCAGCAGCCGTAATGAAAAACTGTTTTTT.

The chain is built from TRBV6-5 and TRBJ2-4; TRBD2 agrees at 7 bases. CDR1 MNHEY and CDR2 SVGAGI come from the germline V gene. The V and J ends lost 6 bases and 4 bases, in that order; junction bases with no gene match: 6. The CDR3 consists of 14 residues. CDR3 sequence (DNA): TGTGCCAGCAGGCTCCTAGCGGAGAAAAACATTCAGTACTTC. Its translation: CASRLLAEKNIQYF.

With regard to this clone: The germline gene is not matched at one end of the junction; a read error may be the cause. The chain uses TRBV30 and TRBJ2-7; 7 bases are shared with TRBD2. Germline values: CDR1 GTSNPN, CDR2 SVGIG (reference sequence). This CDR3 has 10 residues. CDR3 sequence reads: CAWRTGRLHF. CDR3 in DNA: TGTGCCTGGAGGACCGGGAGGCTTCACTTC.

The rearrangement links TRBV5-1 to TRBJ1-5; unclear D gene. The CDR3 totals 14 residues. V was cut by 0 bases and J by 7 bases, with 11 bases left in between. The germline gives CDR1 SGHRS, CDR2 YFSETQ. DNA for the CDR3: TGCGCCAGCAGCTTGGGGGGTGGGAGACAGCCCCAGCATTTT. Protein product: CASSLGGGRQPQHF.

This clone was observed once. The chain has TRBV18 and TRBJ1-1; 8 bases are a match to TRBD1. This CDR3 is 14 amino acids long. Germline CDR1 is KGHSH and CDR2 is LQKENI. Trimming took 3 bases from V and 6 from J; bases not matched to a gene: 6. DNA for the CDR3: TGTGCCAGCTCACCCTCACAGGGGGGTCCTGAAGCTTTCTTT. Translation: CASSPSQGGPEAFF.

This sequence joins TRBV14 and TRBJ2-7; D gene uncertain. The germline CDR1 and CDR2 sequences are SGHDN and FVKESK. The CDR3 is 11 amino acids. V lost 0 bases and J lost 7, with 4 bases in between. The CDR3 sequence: CASSQDSEQYF. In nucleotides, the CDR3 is TGTGCCAGCAGCCAAGACTCGGAGCAGTACTTC.

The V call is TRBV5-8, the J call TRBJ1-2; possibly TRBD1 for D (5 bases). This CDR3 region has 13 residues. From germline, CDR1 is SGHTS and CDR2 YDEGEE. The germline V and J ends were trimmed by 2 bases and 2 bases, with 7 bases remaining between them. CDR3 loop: CASSFRVNYGYTF. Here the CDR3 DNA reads TGTGCCAGCAGCTTCAGGGTAAACTATGGCTACACCTTC.

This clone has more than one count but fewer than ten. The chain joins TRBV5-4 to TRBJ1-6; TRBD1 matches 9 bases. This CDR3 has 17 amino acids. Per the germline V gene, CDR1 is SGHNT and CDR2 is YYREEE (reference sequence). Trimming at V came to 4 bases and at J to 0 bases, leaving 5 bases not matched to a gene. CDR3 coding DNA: TGTGCCAGCAGCAGGACAGGGGATAGCTCCTATAATTCACCCCTCCACTTT. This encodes CASSRTGDSSYNSPLHF.

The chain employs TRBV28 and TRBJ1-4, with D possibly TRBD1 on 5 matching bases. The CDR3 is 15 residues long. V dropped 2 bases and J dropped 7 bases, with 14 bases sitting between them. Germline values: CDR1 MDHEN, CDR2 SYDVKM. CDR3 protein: CASSLGGGWSEKLFF. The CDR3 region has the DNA TGTGCCAGCAGTTTAGGGGGGGGTTGGAGTGAAAAACTGTTTTTT.

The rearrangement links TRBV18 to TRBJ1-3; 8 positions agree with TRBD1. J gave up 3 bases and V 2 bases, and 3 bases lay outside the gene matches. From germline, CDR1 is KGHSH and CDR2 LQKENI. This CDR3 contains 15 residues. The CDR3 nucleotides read TGTGCCAGCTCACCATCCGGGACAGGTGGAAACACCATATATTTT. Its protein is CASSPSGTGGNTIYF.

The CDR3 DNA reads as TGTGCCAGCACCCCAGGCGGGAGCCAGCATTTT. Translation gives CASTPGGSQHF. The chain links TRBV28 to TRBJ1-5, with D hard to call. V lost 7 bases to trimming and J lost 12 bases, with 13 bases between them. From germline, CDR1 is MDHEN and CDR2 SYDVKM. The CDR3 is made up of 11 amino acids.

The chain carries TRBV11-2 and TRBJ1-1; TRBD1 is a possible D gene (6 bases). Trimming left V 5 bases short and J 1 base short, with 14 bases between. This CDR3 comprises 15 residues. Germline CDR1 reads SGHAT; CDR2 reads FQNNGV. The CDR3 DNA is TGTGCCAGCAGCCATTTGGGGGCGGGGAACACTGAAGCTTTCTTT. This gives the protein CASSHLGAGNTEAFF.

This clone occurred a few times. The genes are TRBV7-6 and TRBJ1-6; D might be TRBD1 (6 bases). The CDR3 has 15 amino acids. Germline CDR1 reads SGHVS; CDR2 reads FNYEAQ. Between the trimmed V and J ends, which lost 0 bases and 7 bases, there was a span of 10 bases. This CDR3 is CASSLARTGNSPLHF. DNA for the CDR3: TGTGCCAGCAGCTTAGCCCGCACAGGGAATTCACCCCTCCACTTT.

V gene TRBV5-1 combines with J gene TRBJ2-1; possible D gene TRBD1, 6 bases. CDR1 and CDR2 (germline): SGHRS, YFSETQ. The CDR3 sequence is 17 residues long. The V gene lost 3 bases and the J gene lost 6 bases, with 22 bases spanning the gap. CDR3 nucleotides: TGCGCCAGCAGCTCTTCTTCCGGGACAAGGGTTTCCAATGAGCAGTTCTTC. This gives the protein CASSSSSGTRVSNEQFF.